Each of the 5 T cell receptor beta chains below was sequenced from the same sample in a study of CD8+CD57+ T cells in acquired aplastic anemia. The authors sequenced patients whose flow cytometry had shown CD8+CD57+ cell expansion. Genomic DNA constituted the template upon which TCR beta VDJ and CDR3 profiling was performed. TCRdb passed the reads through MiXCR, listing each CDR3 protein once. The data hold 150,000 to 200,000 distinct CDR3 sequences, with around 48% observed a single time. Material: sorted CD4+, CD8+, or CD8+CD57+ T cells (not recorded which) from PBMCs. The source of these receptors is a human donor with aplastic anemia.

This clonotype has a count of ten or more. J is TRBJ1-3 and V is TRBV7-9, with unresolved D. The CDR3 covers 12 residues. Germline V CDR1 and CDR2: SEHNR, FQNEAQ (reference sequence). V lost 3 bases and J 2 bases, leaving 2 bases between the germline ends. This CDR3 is CASSLAGNTIYF. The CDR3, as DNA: TGTGCCAGCAGCTTGGCTGGAAACACCATATATTTT. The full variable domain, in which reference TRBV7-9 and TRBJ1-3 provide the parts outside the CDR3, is DTGVSQNPRHKITKRGQNVTFRCDPISEHNRLYWYRQTLGQGPEFLTYFQNEAQLEKSRLLSDRFSAERPKGSFSTLEIQRTEQGDSAMYLCASSLAGNTIYFGEGSWLTVV.

In nucleotides, the CDR3 is TGCAGTGCTAGAGATCAAGGGACAGGGGCCTCCGAGCAGTACTTC. Translating gives CSARDQGTGASEQYF. This chain uses TRBV20-1 with TRBJ2-7, with 10 bases that match TRBD1. This CDR3 comprises 15 residues. Trimming at V came to 0 bases and at J to 6 bases, leaving 8 bases not matched to a gene. The germline gives CDR1 DFQATT, CDR2 SNEGSKA (reference sequence).

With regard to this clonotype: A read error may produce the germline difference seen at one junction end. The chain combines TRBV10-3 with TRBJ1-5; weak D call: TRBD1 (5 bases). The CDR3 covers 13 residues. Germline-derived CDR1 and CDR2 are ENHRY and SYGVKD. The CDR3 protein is CPIARDGNRPQHF. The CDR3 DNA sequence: TGTCCCATCGCCCGGGACGGCAATCGGCCCCAGCATTTT.

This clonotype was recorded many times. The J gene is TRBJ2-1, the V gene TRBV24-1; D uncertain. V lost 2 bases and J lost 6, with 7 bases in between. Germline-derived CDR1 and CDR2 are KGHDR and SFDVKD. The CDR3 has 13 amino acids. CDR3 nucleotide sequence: TGTGCCACCAGTGATTCGGTGCTCAATGAGCAGTTCTTC. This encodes CATSDSVLNEQFF.

The CDR3 sequence is CASSDSGPYNEQFF. As DNA, the CDR3 is TGCGCCAGCAGTGATAGCGGACCCTACAATGAGCAGTTCTTC. The rearrangement uses TRBV10-2 and TRBJ2-1, with D maybe TRBD2 (6 bases). The CDR3 extends over 14 amino acids. V lost 3 bases and J 2 bases, leaving 8 bases between the germline ends. CDR1 WSHSY and CDR2 SAAADI come from the germline V gene.